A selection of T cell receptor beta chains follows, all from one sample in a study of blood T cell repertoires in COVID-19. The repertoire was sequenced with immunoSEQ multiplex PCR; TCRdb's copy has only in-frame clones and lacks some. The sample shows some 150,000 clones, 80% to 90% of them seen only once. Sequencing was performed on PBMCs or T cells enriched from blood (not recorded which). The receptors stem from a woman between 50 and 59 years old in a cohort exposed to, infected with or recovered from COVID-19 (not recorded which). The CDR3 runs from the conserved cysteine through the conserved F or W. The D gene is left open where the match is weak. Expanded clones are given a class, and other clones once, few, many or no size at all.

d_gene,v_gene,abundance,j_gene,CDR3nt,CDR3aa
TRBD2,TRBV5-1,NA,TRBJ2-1,TGCGCCAGCAGTCGAGGTAGCGGGAGGATCTACAATGAGCAGTTCTTC,CASSRGSGRIYNEQFF
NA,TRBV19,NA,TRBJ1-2,TGTGCCAGTAGTATCCGGGGTTATGGCTACACCTTC,CASSIRGYGYTF
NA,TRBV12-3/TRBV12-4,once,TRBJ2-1,TGTGCCAGCAGCTTCGCAGGGGTCGCCGAGCAGTTCTTC,CASSFAGVAEQFF
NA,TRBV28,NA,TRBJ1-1,TGTGCCAGCAGATTTACCTCATTCAGGGGGAACACTGAAGCTTTCTTT,CASRFTSFRGNTEAFF
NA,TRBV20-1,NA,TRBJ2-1,TGCAGTGCTAGTTTTGGGGGGGGCCTTTACAATGAGCAGTTCTTC,CSASFGGGLYNEQFF
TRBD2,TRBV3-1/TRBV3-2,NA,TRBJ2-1,TGTGCCAGCAGCCAAAGTGCGGGACCTCTAGCGGGACCCTACAATGAGCAGTTCTTC,CASSQSAGPLAGPYNEQFF
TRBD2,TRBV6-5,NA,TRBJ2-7,TGTGCCAGCAGGCCAGCCGGGGGGTCTCTTGGCGAGCAGTACTTC,CASRPAGGSLGEQYF
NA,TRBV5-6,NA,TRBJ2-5,TGTGCCAGCAGCCCGCAGGGACTCAACCTTGGGGAGACCCAGTACTTC,CASSPQGLNLGETQYF
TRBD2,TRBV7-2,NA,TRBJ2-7,TGTGCCAGCAGCCCAGCGGGGTCAAAAGCCTACGAGCAGTACTTC,CASSPAGSKAYEQYF
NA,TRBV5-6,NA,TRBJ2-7,TGTGCCAGCAGCTCTACTGTGGGGGCCACCTACGAGCAGTACTTC,CASSSTVGATYEQYF
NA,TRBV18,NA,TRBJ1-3,TGTGCCAGCTCACCAGGACTCCTCTCTGGAAACACCATATATTTT,CASSPGLLSGNTIYF
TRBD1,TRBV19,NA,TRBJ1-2,TGTGCCAGTAGTACTCAGGGACAGTTGAACTATGGCTACACCTTC,CASSTQGQLNYGYTF
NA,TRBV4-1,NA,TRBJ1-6,TGCGCCAGCAGCCAAGGACCCGAACAGGCGAGAAATTCACCCCTCCACTTT,CASSQGPEQARNSPLHF
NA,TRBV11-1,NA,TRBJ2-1,TGTGCCAGCAGCGAACGAGGGTCCTACAATGAGCAGTTCTTC,CASSERGSYNEQFF
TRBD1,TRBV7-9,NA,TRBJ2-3,TGTGCCAGCAGCTTACCAGTGGGACAGGGGGTGATAGATACGCAGTATTTT,CASSLPVGQGVIDTQYF
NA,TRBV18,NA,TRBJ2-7,TGTGCCAGCTCACCTGGCCCCCTGGGCCCCTACGAGCAGTACTTC,CASSPGPLGPYEQYF